This paragraph covers one T cell receptor beta chain sequence. This clone was seen only a few times. The antigen this receptor binds is unknown. Base quality data are lacking; no much larger clone is found one base away. The sample originates from a study of cytotoxic CD8 clonotypes in ibrutinib-treated CLL (dated by TCRdb to the early 2020s). Concerning the study at large: In this cohort, around 15 patients were treatment-naive and 11 to 12 were relapsed/refractory, while some 18 had unmutated IGHV. On average, each sample had roughly 260,000 productive templates and about 89,000 productive rearrangements. Cryopreserved peripheral blood mononuclear cells were collected at three points: before therapy, at response, and at either sustained remission or disease progression. All remission and progressive disease samples were collected while patients were still receiving ibrutinib. Of the 90 or so participants in the trial, about two dozen had longitudinal samples available. Partial responses were observed in about 24 patients and complete responses in 2; after a median follow-up of around 68 months, remission was maintained in 14 patients and progression was observed in roughly 12. The response samples were drawn at a median of approximately twelve months into treatment, with a range of roughly 6 to 36 months. The paper's findings and limits, for the study overall: Sampling times were not matched between patients in sustained remission and patients whose disease was progressing, and lymph node repertoires were not examined. Public clonotypes were rare and either shrank or stayed stable during treatment, and the rise in clonality at ibrutinib response reflected expansion of private clonotypes. At baseline, clonality was higher than in age-matched healthy donors and showed a strong correlation with circulating CD8+ T-cell counts. Clonality rose at ibrutinib response, remained stable during sustained remission, and dropped back toward baseline at progression.

In light of the paper, this sample's time point label describes: about eleven months on ibrutinib. For TCR beta library preparation, roughly 2 micrograms of genomic DNA were extracted from the cryopreserved PBMCs. Longitudinal blood samples from CLL patients on ibrutinib monotherapy were analyzed using high-throughput TCR beta sequencing. The patients were enrolled in a single-center, open-label phase 2 trial of ibrutinib monotherapy. Each clonotype received, on average, around 9.6x coverage in deep resolution sequencing performed on a MiSeq, where the target depth lay between 1 in 1 million and 1 in 200,000 T cells. TCR beta libraries were generated with the immunoSEQ hsTCRB Kit. On the study's bioinformatics: The data were analyzed with ImmunoSEQ Analyzer and ImmunoSEQ Data Assistant, and V, D and J gene assignments followed IMGT definitions. Clonality was computed as one minus normalized Shannon entropy of productive rearrangement frequencies, ranging from 0 to 1. Only overrepresented clonotypes making up at least 0.05% of each patient's repertoire were included in the public clonotype analysis. More than ten age-matched healthy donor repertoires from immuneACCESS were used as controls for clonality. This immuneACCESS table, as held by TCRdb, lists in-frame sequences with V and J called but not all clones. Of the missing ones, under half trace to an unresolved V gene in checked studies; the others have no known cause. V and J calls and clone size follow that table, whereas D and trimming were derived from the DNA. The sample contains tens of thousands of clones, roughly three quarters of them found a single time. The leading ten clones occupy roughly 12% of the sample.

The starting material was PBMCs, obtained after 12 months of ibrutinib treatment. The receptor comes from a human donor with chronic lymphocytic leukemia.

The bases are TGTGCCAGCAGTGGACAGGGTGGAAATCAGCCCCAGCATTTT. It codes for CASSGQGGNQPQHF. Rearrangement joined TRBV2 to TRBJ1-5; 7 central bases correspond to TRBD1. The germline V gene yields SNHLY for CDR1 and FYNNEI for CDR2. From cysteine to phenylalanine, the CDR3 is 14 amino acids long. The entry retains the CDR3 DNA only, 42 bases that are in frame from base 1. The germline V and J ends show losses of 4 bases and 4 bases respectively, and no gene match explains 4 bases of the junction.